This T cell receptor (beta chain) was identified during a study of molecular identifiers for immune sequencing clone quantification. For the study at large: In replicates, RNA from around 20,000 or 100,000 naive CD8 cells was divided five ways and four parts were sequenced.

Study-level points and caveats: Clones above 20 RNA copies held over 97% of effector molecules, under 1% in naive cells.

This CDR3 has 14 amino acids. Germline loops: CDR1 MDHEN, CDR2 SYDVKM. The V and J ends lost 3 bases and 7 bases respectively, with 16 bases between them. Previously described methods and listed TCR primers were used for bulk TCR libraries. TCRdb reprocessed the PCR reads with MiXCR, giving one entry per CDR3 protein. The table includes about 510,000 distinct CDR3 sequences, about 20% detected once. This clonotype was recorded at least ten times. Its specificity is not known. This TCR was recovered from a human donor in good health. Some libraries in this study had Jurkat cell RNA spiked in. The sequencing sample was made of naive CD8+ T cells from blood, with Jurkat cell RNA spiked in. Subset here: FACS-sorted CD8+CD4-CCR7+CD45RA+ naive T cells. V is TRBV28 and J is TRBJ2-7; possible D gene TRBD2, 6 bases. The CDR3 coding sequence is TGTGCCAGCAGTTTGGGAGGATTCCCTTGGGAGCAGTACTTC. This sequence encodes CASSLGGFPWEQYF.